The entry that follows covers one T cell receptor (beta chain) sequence. In the original processing: Amplification with reference gene primers provided the estimates of nucleated cell counts. The data were produced by immunoSEQ multiplex PCR, yet TCRdb's version contains in-frame clones alone and is incomplete. Clone size and the V and J calls come from that table; the DNA yielded D and trimming. The sample has just over 90,000 clones, less than 85% seen once. Germline V lookup: CDR1 SGHNT, CDR2 YYREEE (reference sequence). This CDR3 spans 16 amino acids. The J segment lost 0 bases and the V segment lost 9 bases, leaving 8 bases of the junction unmatched. This sample stems from a study of blood T cell repertoires in COVID-19.

The TCR was taken from a man between 65 and 79 years old with acute or convalescent COVID-19. The chain combines TRBV5-4 with TRBJ2-6, with 8 bases lining up with TRBD1. Sequenced: peripheral blood. DNA for the CDR3: TGTGCCACCAGGGGGACAGGTTTCTCTGGGGCCAACGTCCTGACTTTC. Its translation is CATRGTGFSGANVLTF.